This T cell receptor beta chain derives from a study of prognosis after radiotherapy for stage I lung cancer. The CDR3 spans 16 residues. Germline CDR1 SEHNR, CDR2 FQNEAQ (reference sequence). The ends lost 1 base at V and 9 bases at J; junction bases unmatched: 11. Two-round multiplex PCR amplified TCR beta CDR3 from genomic DNA. Primers specific to each TRBV and TRBJ gene drove first-round PCR. MiXCR, applied by TCRdb to the multiplex PCR reads, yields one record per CDR3 protein. The sample has fewer than 40,000 distinct CDR3 sequences; over 45% are singletons. The gene calls are TRBV7-9 and TRBJ2-1, with 8 bases lining up with TRBD2. The clonotype comes from a donor of 50 years or more with non-small cell lung cancer. The sample here was PBMCs, taken before or after stereotactic body radiation therapy (not recorded which). CDR3 sequence reads: CASSLGSSGPTGEQFF. For the CDR3, the DNA is TGTGCCAGCAGCTTAGGGTCTAGCGGGCCCACTGGTGAGCAGTTCTTC.